The next 28 T cell receptor beta chains were all read from a single sample in a study of shared clonotypes between healthy human individuals. TCRdb keeps only in-frame clones here, not all; method: immunoSEQ multiplex PCR. The profile shows a few million clones, 90% to 97% of them singletons. The sample consisted of naive CD4+ T cells sorted from blood. The subset was: CD45RA+ positively selected. Every receptor here comes from a man younger than 35 in good health.

This chain links TRBV2 with TRBJ2-7; possibly TRBD2 for D (6 bases). The V end lost 11 bases, the J end lost 4 bases, and 12 bases lay between the germline ends. This CDR3 is 11 amino acids long. The germline gives CDR1 SNHLY, CDR2 FYNNEI. The CDR3, as DNA: TGTGCCGGCGGGACTCAATACGAGCAGTACTTC. Translation: CAGGTQYEQYF.

V gene TRBV20-1 combines with J gene TRBJ2-7, with D perhaps assigned TRBD1 or TRBD2 (5 bases each). The CDR3 runs to 11 residues. Germline CDR1 is DFQATT and CDR2 is SNEGSKA (reference sequence). The V and J ends lost 6 bases and 6 bases respectively, with 12 bases between them. The CDR3 DNA reads as TGCAGTGCCATTCTGGGGGTCGAGCAGTACTTC. Residues: CSAILGVEQYF.

The count of this clone is one. The chain combines TRBV5-1 with TRBJ1-2; TRBD1 aligns across 7 bases. This CDR3 is built from 15 residues. Germline V gene lookup returns CDR1 SGHRS and CDR2 YFSETQ. V was pared by 4 bases and J by 3 bases, with 9 bases of the junction left unmatched. The CDR3 sequence is CASSPFPGTDYGYTF. The CDR3 DNA reads TGCGCCAGCAGCCCGTTCCCCGGGACAGACTATGGCTACACCTTC.

This chain joins TRBV15 and TRBJ1-1; 10 nucleotides line up with TRBD1. The germline V gene encodes CDR1 LNHNV and CDR2 YYDKDF (reference sequence). J gave up 3 bases and V 11 bases, and 9 bases lay outside the gene matches. This CDR3 is 14 amino acids long. Written as DNA, the CDR3 is TGTGCCGCCACGACAGGGGGCCGGGACACTGAAGCTTTCTTT. This encodes CAATTGGRDTEAFF.

The chain recombines TRBV7-9 with TRBJ1-4; D not resolved. The V and J ends lost 7 bases and 0 bases respectively, with 9 bases between them. Germline values: CDR1 SEHNR, CDR2 FQNEAQ (reference sequence). This CDR3 comprises 14 residues. This chain's CDR3 is CASTLRATNEKLFF. The CDR3 region has the DNA TGTGCCAGCACCCTACGGGCAACTAATGAAAAACTGTTTTTT.

This clone was recorded once. The V call is TRBV5-1, the J call TRBJ2-7; D gene ambiguous. V was shortened by 0 bases and J by 5 bases, with 15 bases between the two germline ends. Germline CDR1 is SGHRS and CDR2 is YFSETQ. CDR3 size: 15 residues. DNA of the CDR3: TGCGCCAGCAGCTTGGCCGGGCAAAAGGTGCACGAGCAGTACTTC. Its translation: CASSLAGQKVHEQYF. Full variable domain (rest looked up from reference TRBV5-1 and TRBJ2-7): KAGVTQTPRYLIKTRGQQVTLSCSPISGHRSVSWYQQTPGQGLQFLFEYFSETQRNKGNFPGRFSGRQFSNSRSEMNVSTLELGDSALYLCASSLAGQKVHEQYFGPGTRLTVT.

The V and J genes are TRBV6-5 and TRBJ2-5; D is perhaps TRBD2 (6 bases). The V end lost 2 bases, the J end lost 5 bases, and 12 bases lay between the germline ends. Germline loops: CDR1 MNHEY, CDR2 SVGAGI. The CDR3 runs 14 residues. The CDR3 DNA follows: TGTGCCAGCAGTTACGGAGGGATGGGGGAGACCCAGTACTTC. This gives the protein CASSYGGMGETQYF.

J is TRBJ1-5 and V is TRBV9, with TRBD1 identical over 9 bases. The germline V gene encodes CDR1 SGDLS and CDR2 YYNGEE. The CDR3 extends over 16 amino acids. The V gene end was trimmed by 3 bases and the J gene end by 0 bases; junction bases not matched to a gene: 4. Written as DNA, the CDR3 is TGTGCCAGCAGCGCAGGGACAGGGTATAGCAATCAGCCCCAGCATTTT. Translation gives CASSAGTGYSNQPQHF. The entire variable domain, with the rest obtained from reference TRBV9 and TRBJ1-5, is as follows: DSGVTQTPKHLITATGQRVTLRCSPRSGDLSVYWYQQSLDQGLQFLIQYYNGEERAKGNILERFSAQQFPDLHSELNLSSLELGDSALYFCASSAGTGYSNQPQHFGDGTRLSIL.

Notes on this clone: Other DNA sequences within the sample encode an identical CDR3. The rearrangement uses TRBV5-1 and TRBJ2-5; 8 bases map to TRBD2. Germline assignment: CDR1 SGHRS and CDR2 YFSETQ. Trimming took 0 bases from V and 1 from J; bases not matched to a gene: 2. This CDR3 spans 15 amino acids. The CDR3 spells CASSLGGGLQETQYF. CDR3 coding DNA: TGCGCCAGCAGCTTGGGCGGGGGGCTCCAAGAGACCCAGTACTTC. The complete variable domain, with remaining parts taken from reference TRBV5-1 and TRBJ2-5, reads KAGVTQTPRYLIKTRGQQVTLSCSPISGHRSVSWYQQTPGQGLQFLFEYFSETQRNKGNFPGRFSGRQFSNSRSEMNVSTLELGDSALYLCASSLGGGLQETQYFGPGTRLLVL.

This clone was counted a single time. The chain uses TRBV27 and TRBJ1-6; 8 positions match TRBD1. Germline CDR1 and CDR2: MNHEY and SMNVEV (reference sequence). J was trimmed by 8 bases and V by 5 bases; bases with no gene match: 5. CDR3 length equals 14 residues. CDR3 region: CASSPRTGYSPLHF. CDR3 in DNA: TGTGCCAGCAGTCCGCGGACAGGGTATTCACCCCTCCACTTT.

V gene TRBV5-1 combines with J gene TRBJ1-3, with a weak D call TRBD1 (5 bases). Germline-derived CDR1 and CDR2 are SGHRS and YFSETQ. The V end was cut by 7 bases, the J end by 0 bases, with 17 bases between. CDR3 size: 16 residues. CDR3 amino acids: CASGQGNDFSGNTIYF. The CDR3 DNA is TGCGCCAGCGGGCAGGGTAACGACTTCTCTGGAAACACCATATATTTT.

The rearrangement links TRBV5-1 to TRBJ1-6; perhaps TRBD1 as D (6 bases). Germline lookup yields CDR1 SGHRS and CDR2 YFSETQ. V lost 1 base to trimming and J lost 3 bases, with 11 bases between them. The CDR3 runs to 16 residues. The CDR3: CASSLWGQGYNSPLHF. The CDR3 region has the DNA TGCGCCAGCAGCTTGTGGGGGCAGGGCTATAATTCACCCCTCCACTTT. Complete variable domain (other parts from reference TRBV5-1 and TRBJ1-6): KAGVTQTPRYLIKTRGQQVTLSCSPISGHRSVSWYQQTPGQGLQFLFEYFSETQRNKGNFPGRFSGRQFSNSRSEMNVSTLELGDSALYLCASSLWGQGYNSPLHFGNGTRLTVT.

CDR3 loop: CASSAAPGAGGYGYTF. DNA of the CDR3: TGTGCCAGCAGTGCAGCCCCAGGGGCCGGAGGTTATGGCTACACCTTC. This chain joins TRBV25-1 and TRBJ1-2, with a weak D call TRBD1 (6 bases). The germline V and J ends were trimmed by 4 bases and 5 bases, with 20 bases remaining between them. Germline V gives CDR1 MGHDK, CDR2 SYGVNS. CDR3 length equals 16 residues.

A remark on this clone: The same CDR3 also results from other DNA sequences found in this sample. The genes are TRBV18 and TRBJ1-1, with 8 nucleotides matching TRBD1. The V gene's germline CDR1 is KGHSH and CDR2 LQKENI. The junction had 4 bases not matched to a gene; V was cut back by 0 bases and J by 4 bases. The CDR3 runs 15 residues. Written as DNA, the CDR3 is TGTGCCAGCTCACCACCTCAGGGGGCTGGCACTGAAGCTTTCTTT. Translated: CASSPPQGAGTEAFF.

This chain links TRBV19 with TRBJ1-2; D unclear. The CDR3 spans 13 residues. Germline values: CDR1 LNHDA, CDR2 SQIVND (reference sequence). V lost 10 bases, J lost 4 bases, and 16 bases lay in between. The CDR3, as DNA: TGTGCCACCCGTAGGGCAGGCATCTATGGCTACACCTTC. Translation: CATRRAGIYGYTF.

The chain has TRBV7-2 and TRBJ1-1; D is undetermined. Trimming stripped 5 bases from V and 0 bases from J, with 10 bases between. Germline V lookup: CDR1 SGHTA, CDR2 FQGNSA. The CDR3 runs to 14 residues. This CDR3 is CASSVRMLNTEAFF. The CDR3 DNA follows: TGTGCCAGCAGCGTGAGAATGCTGAACACTGAAGCTTTCTTT.

The V gene is TRBV30, the J gene TRBJ1-3; possibly TRBD1 for D (6 bases). Germline CDR1 is GTSNPN and CDR2 is SVGIG (reference sequence). This CDR3 has 13 amino acids. Trimming removed 3 bases from V and 3 bases from J, with 9 bases in between. CDR3 region: CAWSADSGNTIYF. In DNA, the CDR3 is TGTGCCTGGAGCGCGGACAGTGGAAACACCATATATTTT.

The chain combines TRBV28 with TRBJ2-3; TRBD1 matches 11 bases. Germline CDR1 is MDHEN and CDR2 is SYDVKM. V was pared by 6 bases and J by 14 bases, with 22 bases of the junction left unmatched. The CDR3 has 17 amino acids. DNA for the CDR3: TGTGCCAGCAGACCCAGCCTCGGACAGGGGGCGCGAATAGCTATGTATTTT. Its protein product is CASRPSLGQGARIAMYF.

The J gene is TRBJ1-1, the V gene TRBV6-1; TRBD1 matches at 10 bases. CDR1 is MNHNS and CDR2 is SASEGT in the germline V gene. The trim removed 3 bases at V and 14 bases at J, leaving 6 bases unmatched. The CDR3 runs to 12 residues. CDR3 sequence (DNA): TGTGCCAGCAGTGAGTGGGACAGGGGCTGGTTCTTT. It encodes CASSEWDRGWFF.

The chain has TRBV7-2 and TRBJ1-1; no definite D call. The germline CDR1 and CDR2 sequences are SGHTA and FQGNSA. The CDR3 covers 14 residues. V gave up 1 base and J gave up 0 bases, with 6 bases separating them. The CDR3 spells CASSLVAMNTEAFF. CDR3 DNA: TGTGCCAGCAGCTTAGTAGCGATGAACACTGAAGCTTTCTTT.

The gene calls are TRBV5-1 and TRBJ2-1; D unclear. With 0 bases removed from V and 0 bases from J, the gap between germline ends came to 7 bases. Germline V gene data show CDR1 as SGHRS and CDR2 as YFSETQ. The CDR3 has 15 amino acids. CDR3 nucleotides: TGCGCCAGCAGCTTGGCCCCAGACTCCTACAATGAGCAGTTCTTC. Its protein is CASSLAPDSYNEQFF.

The gene calls are TRBV5-6 and TRBJ1-1, with 10 nucleotides matching TRBD1. Germline loops: CDR1 SGHDT, CDR2 YYEEEE. Trimming removed 4 bases from V and 6 bases from J; junction bases left unmatched: 3. The CDR3 is 13 residues long. CDR3: CASSRTGGSEAFF. In DNA, the CDR3 is TGTGCCAGCAGCAGGACAGGGGGGTCTGAAGCTTTCTTT.

The V gene is TRBV10-3, the J gene TRBJ2-3; D is perhaps TRBD2 (5 bases). V was cut by 5 bases and J by 6 bases, with 9 bases left in between. The CDR3 has 12 amino acids. Germline CDR1 ENHRY, CDR2 SYGVKD. CDR3: CAISISVDTQYF. CDR3 in DNA: TGTGCCATCAGTATTAGCGTGGATACGCAGTATTTT.

This chain uses TRBV7-5 with TRBJ1-2; the table's TRBD1 call for D was not verified on the DNA. TRBV7-5 is shown as a pseudogene. The CDR3 runs to 15 residues. The CDR3 nucleotides read TGTGCCAGAAGCTTACAACGAGGACAGGGAGATGGCTACACCTTC. This translates into CARSLQRGQGDGYTF.

The chain employs TRBV7-9 and TRBJ2-3; TRBD2 agrees at 7 bases. Germline-derived CDR1 and CDR2 are SEHNR and FQNEAQ (reference sequence). This CDR3 region has 15 residues. With V trimmed by 10 bases and J by 3 bases, 13 bases remained unmatched. The CDR3 reads CATQDLGGGTDTQYF. The CDR3 DNA reads TGTGCCACCCAGGATCTTGGGGGGGGAACAGATACGCAGTATTTT.

V is TRBV2 and J is TRBJ2-6; either TRBD1 or TRBD2 may fit D (5 bases each). The germline CDR1 and CDR2 sequences are SNHLY and FYNNEI. The CDR3 length is 17 residues. V lost 6 bases to trimming and J lost 0 bases, with 15 bases between them. DNA for the CDR3: TGTGCCAGCAGGAGGGGAGAGGGGAGCTCTGGGGCCAACGTCCTGACTTTC. It specifies CASRRGEGSSGANVLTF.

This clone was seen just once. V and J are TRBV11-2 and TRBJ2-5; weak D call: TRBD2 (5 bases). This CDR3 has 14 residues. Trimming stripped 5 bases from V and 4 bases from J, with 14 bases between. In germline, CDR1 is SGHAT, CDR2 FQNNGV. In nucleotides, the CDR3 is TGTGCCAGCAGCCCCTCGTGGAGGCGAGAGACCCAGTACTTC. Its translation: CASSPSWRRETQYF.

The chain couples TRBV4-1 to TRBJ1-5, with 8 bases lining up with TRBD1. Per the germline V gene, CDR1 is MGHRA and CDR2 is YSYEKL. Trimming at V came to 2 bases and at J to 1 base, leaving 16 bases not matched to a gene. This CDR3 has 20 residues. CDR3 DNA: TGCGCCAGCAGCCAAATCTTCCGTGACAGGGGCCATGGGAGCAATCAGCCCCAGCATTTT. This encodes CASSQIFRDRGHGSNQPQHF.